These 18 T cell receptor beta chains were all obtained from the same sample, sequenced in a study of T cell changes during pregnancy in multiple sclerosis. This table comes from immunoSEQ multiplex PCR, and its TCRdb copy is limited to in-frame clones, with some not included. Among tens of thousands of clones listed, approximately 93% were seen once. Here the sequenced sample was CD8+ T cells from peripheral blood mononuclear cells, taken in the second trimester of pregnancy. Every receptor here comes from a female donor with multiple sclerosis, enrolled in a pregnancy study.

J is TRBJ2-7 and V is TRBV4-3, with D hard to call. The CDR3 covers 11 residues. V gave up 2 bases and J gave up 6 bases, with 5 bases separating them. CDR1 LGHNA and CDR2 YSLEER come from the germline V gene. The CDR3 loop is CASSQRGEQYF. DNA for the CDR3: TGCGCCAGCAGCCAAAGAGGCGAGCAGTACTTC.

This rearrangement joins TRBV4-1 to TRBJ2-5; 8 bases map to TRBD1. CDR1 is MGHRA and CDR2 is YSYEKL in the germline V gene. The junction had 11 bases not matched to a gene; V was cut back by 4 bases and J by 4 bases. There are 16 residues in the CDR3. The CDR3 DNA is TGCGCCAGCAGCCCAATAACGGACAGGGACCCAGAGACCCAGTACTTC. Encoded protein: CASSPITDRDPETQYF.

The rearrangement links TRBV5-4 to TRBJ2-1, with D perhaps TRBD2 (5 bases). Per the germline V gene, CDR1 is SGHNT and CDR2 is YYREEE (reference sequence). The V and J ends lost 2 bases and 7 bases respectively, with 25 bases between them. CDR3 size: 18 residues. The CDR3 sequence is CASSFNPNFSPLENEQFF. CDR3 DNA: TGTGCCAGCAGCTTTAATCCCAATTTTTCTCCACTAGAGAATGAGCAGTTCTTC.

The rearrangement uses TRBV9 and TRBJ2-7, with D tentatively TRBD1 (6 bases). The CDR3 spans 18 residues. Germline-derived CDR1 and CDR2 are SGDLS and YYNGEE. V was cut by 3 bases and J by 2 bases, with 24 bases left in between. CDR3 sequence (DNA): TGTGCCAGCAGCGGATCCCCTATTTCGGACAGACCGCCCTACGAGCAGTACTTC. Translated, it gives CASSGSPISDRPPYEQYF.

V usage is TRBV28 and J usage is TRBJ2-7; the match to TRBD2 covers 9 bases. V shed 2 bases, J shed 3 bases, and the junction held 8 bases outside the gene matches. CDR3 length: 16 residues. CDR1 and CDR2 from the germline V gene are MDHEN and SYDVKM. This chain's CDR3 is CASSLQTSGSNYEQYF. CDR3 in DNA: TGTGCCAGCAGTTTACAAACTAGCGGGTCTAACTACGAGCAGTACTTC. The full variable domain, with the rest looked up from reference TRBV28 and TRBJ2-7, is DVKVTQSSRYLVKRTGEKVFLECVQDMDHENMFWYRQDPGLGLRLIYFSYDVKMKEKGDIPEGYSVSREKKERFSLILESASTNQTSMYLCASSLQTSGSNYEQYFGPGTRLTVT.

The V gene is TRBV4-1, the J gene TRBJ1-5; 8 nucleotides line up with TRBD1. Trimming cost V 0 bases and J 11 bases; bases outside gene matches: 9. The CDR3 has 15 residues. Germline V gives CDR1 MGHRA, CDR2 YSYEKL. Here the CDR3 reads CASSQDDRGRAAQHF. The CDR3 coding sequence is TGCGCCAGCAGCCAAGATGACAGGGGCAGGGCCGCCCAGCATTTT.

This clone was seen once. The chain recombines TRBV30 with TRBJ2-7; 8 bases match TRBD1. V lost 3 bases and J lost 7; bases outside the gene matches: 11. CDR1 and CDR2 (germline): GTSNPN, SVGIG (reference sequence). This CDR3 contains 14 residues. In DNA, the CDR3 is TGTGCCTGGAGCCGAGGACAGGGACGTGGAGAGCAGTACTTC. Translation gives CAWSRGQGRGEQYF. Full variable domain (missing parts from reference TRBV30 and TRBJ2-7): SQTIHQWPATLVQPVGSPLSLECTVEGTSNPNLYWYRQAAGRGLQLLFYSVGIGQISSEVPQNLSASRPQDRQFILSSKKLLLSDSGFYLCAWSRGQGRGEQYFGPGTRLTVT.

The chain recombines TRBV5-1 with TRBJ1-1; TRBD1 is a possible D gene (6 bases). Germline V gene sequence: CDR1 SGHRS, CDR2 YFSETQ. The CDR3 sequence is 14 residues long. Trimming cost V 1 base and J 3 bases, with 10 bases left between them. The DNA of the CDR3 is TGCGCCAGCAGCTTGAACAGGGCGTACACTGAAGCTTTCTTT. This encodes CASSLNRAYTEAFF.

This clone was found once. V is TRBV27 and J is TRBJ1-1, with 10 bases lining up with TRBD1. The CDR3 has 16 amino acids. In germline, CDR1 is MNHEY, CDR2 SMNVEV (reference sequence). The V segment lost 2 bases and the J segment 4 bases; nucleotides outside the gene matches: 7. In DNA, the CDR3 is TGTGCCAGCAGTTTACAGACAGGGGGCGGTGGCACTGAAGCTTTCTTT. It is translated as CASSLQTGGGGTEAFF.

The chain couples TRBV4-1 to TRBJ2-6; possibly TRBD2 for D (5 bases). CDR3 length equals 18 residues. Trimming stripped 3 bases from V and 0 bases from J, with 15 bases between. Per the germline V gene, CDR1 is MGHRA and CDR2 is YSYEKL. CDR3 in DNA: TGCGCCAGCAGCCACATTAGATCGGGGTTCTCTGGGGCCAACGTCCTGACTTTC. Translation gives CASSHIRSGFSGANVLTF.

In this sample, this clone turned up once. J is TRBJ2-1 and V is TRBV28; a possible D gene is TRBD1 (6 bases). The CDR3 extends over 14 amino acids. Germline V gives CDR1 MDHEN, CDR2 SYDVKM. V was pared by 3 bases and J by 5 bases, with 11 bases between. In nucleotides, the CDR3 is TGTGCCAGCAGTTTCCGGGACATAAACAATGAGCAGTTCTTC. This sequence encodes CASSFRDINNEQFF.

This sequence joins TRBV5-4 and TRBJ2-1; 9 bases align to TRBD1. J was trimmed by 7 bases and V by 1 base; bases with no gene match: 9. Germline V CDR1 and CDR2: SGHNT, YYREEE (reference sequence). CDR3 size: 16 residues. CDR3 amino acids: CASSLMVGQGWNEQFF. CDR3 in DNA: TGTGCCAGCAGCTTGATGGTGGGACAGGGATGGAATGAGCAGTTCTTC.

The chain links TRBV11-1 to TRBJ2-3, with 11 bases matching TRBD2. Trimming cost V 5 bases and J 11 bases; bases outside gene matches: 21. The CDR3 sequence is 18 residues long. In germline, CDR1 is SGHAT, CDR2 FQDESV (reference sequence). CDR3 coding DNA: TGTGCCAGCAGCCAGACTAGCGGGGCTACACTCCGGGGCAGGGTGCAGTATTTT. Protein sequence: CASSQTSGATLRGRVQYF.

The V and J genes are TRBV12-5 and TRBJ2-7; 7 nucleotides match TRBD1. With 4 bases clipped from V and 3 bases from J, the junction kept 6 bases outside the gene matches. This CDR3 region has 14 residues. Germline CDR1 reads LGHNT; CDR2 reads FRNRAP. CDR3 coding DNA: TGTGCTAGTGGTTCGGGGACAGTTAACTACGAGCAGTACTTC. It yields the protein CASGSGTVNYEQYF. Full variable domain (rest looked up from reference TRBV12-5 and TRBJ2-7): DARVTQTPRHKVTEMGQEVTMRCQPILGHNTVFWYRQTMMQGLELLAYFRNRAPLDDSGMPKDRFSAEMPDATLATLKIQPSEPRDSAVYFCASGSGTVNYEQYFGPGTRLTVT.

The J gene is TRBJ1-5, the V gene TRBV19; 7 bases line up with TRBD1. J gave up 3 bases and V 7 bases, and 3 bases lay outside the gene matches. Germline-derived CDR1 and CDR2 are LNHDA and SQIVND (reference sequence). This CDR3 comprises 13 residues. The CDR3 region is CASKGTDNQPQHF. The CDR3, as DNA: TGTGCCAGTAAAGGGACAGACAATCAGCCCCAGCATTTT.

CDR3: CASSMLALAGDNGELFF. For the CDR3, the DNA is TGTGCCAGTAGTATGTTAGCTCTAGCGGGAGATAACGGGGAGCTGTTTTTT. The chain has TRBV19 and TRBJ2-2; 10 bases match TRBD2. This CDR3 region has 17 residues. Germline V gives CDR1 LNHDA, CDR2 SQIVND (reference sequence). With V trimmed by 3 bases and J by 7 bases, 11 bases remained unmatched.

The chain uses TRBV7-6 and TRBJ2-1, with 9 bases aligning to TRBD2. The V segment lost 3 bases and the J segment 0 bases; nucleotides outside the gene matches: 6. Germline V gene sequence: CDR1 SGHVS, CDR2 FNYEAQ. The CDR3 runs to 17 residues. The CDR3 DNA reads as TGTGCCAGCAGCTTCAAAGCTAGCGGGACCTCCTACAATGAGCAGTTCTTC. It yields the protein CASSFKASGTSYNEQFF.

The chain has TRBV7-9 and TRBJ1-1; TRBD1 matches 7 bases. This CDR3 has 15 amino acids. From germline, CDR1 is SEHNR and CDR2 FQNEAQ (reference sequence). Trimming took 1 base from V and 1 from J; bases not matched to a gene: 3. The CDR3 DNA is TGTGCCAGCAGCTTAGAAGGACAGGAGAACACTGAAGCTTTCTTT. Its translation is CASSLEGQENTEAFF. The variable domain in full, with the rest retrieved from reference TRBV7-9 and TRBJ1-1, is DTGVSQNPRHKITKRGQNVTFRCDPISEHNRLYWYRQTLGQGPEFLTYFQNEAQLEKSRLLSDRFSAERPKGSFSTLEIQRTEQGDSAMYLCASSLEGQENTEAFFGQGTRLTVV.